These T cell receptor beta chains were read from a single sample in a study of shared clonotypes between healthy human individuals. The method was immunoSEQ multiplex PCR; TCRdb's version includes in-frame clones alone and lacks a portion of them. The repertoire holds 1,500,000 or so clones, with roughly 96% as singletons. Sequenced: naive CD4+ T cells sorted from blood. All receptors derive from a young man in good health. Each CDR3 is given with its conserved first and last residue. The D gene is left open where the match is weak. A row's size may be missing; if present it is once, few, many or a size class.

J,size,V,D,CDR3,DNA
TRBJ2-3,once,TRBV27,TRBD1,CASSLSITGTGSDTQYF,TGTGCCAGCAGTTTGTCAATAACCGGGACAGGGTCAGATACGCAGTATTTT
TRBJ2-1,NA,TRBV7-9,TRBD2,CASSLAGGPNNEQFF,TGTGCCAGCAGCTTAGCGGGAGGGCCGAACAATGAGCAGTTCTTC
TRBJ2-7,NA,TRBV7-9,NA,CASSPLSPDSQKPYEQYF,TGTGCCAGCAGCCCTCTTTCACCGGACTCCCAAAAGCCCTACGAGCAGTACTTC
TRBJ2-5,NA,TRBV27,NA,CASSLVESKGTQYF,TGTGCCAGCAGTTTAGTGGAATCGAAAGGGACCCAGTACTTC
TRBJ2-7,NA,TRBV6-1,TRBD1,CASSGPRGGHTGSYEQYF,TGTGCCAGCAGTGGCCCCCGAGGGGGCCATACTGGATCCTACGAGCAGTACTTC
TRBJ2-6,NA,TRBV28,TRBD1,CASTRDSVYSGANVLTF,TGTGCCAGCACCCGGGACAGCGTTTACTCTGGGGCCAACGTCCTGACTTTC
TRBJ2-2,NA,TRBV11-2,NA,CASSSNRGGVGELFF,TGTGCCAGCAGCTCAAACAGGGGAGGGGTCGGGGAGCTGTTTTTT
TRBJ2-1,NA,TRBV15,NA,CATSRGDPSSYNEQFF,TGTGCCACCAGCAGAGGGGACCCTAGCTCCTACAATGAGCAGTTCTTC
TRBJ2-3,NA,TRBV5-1,TRBD2,CASSIAGTSLTDTQYF,TGCGCCAGCAGCATTGCCGGGACTAGCCTCACAGATACGCAGTATTTT
TRBJ1-1,NA,TRBV7-9,NA,CASSLAPSVSEAFF,TGTGCCAGCAGCTTGGCCCCATCCGTCTCTGAAGCTTTCTTT